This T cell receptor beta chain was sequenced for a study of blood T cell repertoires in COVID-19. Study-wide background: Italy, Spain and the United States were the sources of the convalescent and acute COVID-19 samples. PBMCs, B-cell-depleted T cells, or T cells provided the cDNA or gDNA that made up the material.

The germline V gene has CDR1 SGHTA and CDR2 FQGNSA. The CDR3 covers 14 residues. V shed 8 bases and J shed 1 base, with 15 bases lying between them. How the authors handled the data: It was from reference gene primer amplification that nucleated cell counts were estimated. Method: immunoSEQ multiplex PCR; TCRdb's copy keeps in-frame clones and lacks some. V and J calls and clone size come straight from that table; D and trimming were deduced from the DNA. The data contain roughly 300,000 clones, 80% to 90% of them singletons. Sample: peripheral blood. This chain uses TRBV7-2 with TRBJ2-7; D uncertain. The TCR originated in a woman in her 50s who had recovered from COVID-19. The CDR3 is CASCWYTESYEQYF. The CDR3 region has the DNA TGTGCCAGCTGTTGGTACACGGAGTCCTACGAGCAGTACTTC.